The clone carrying this T cell receptor (beta chain) was recorded many times. Its antigen is currently unknown. V was clipped by 4 bases and J by 2 bases; unmatched bases: 11. The CDR3 consists of 18 residues. The germline gives CDR1 LGHNA, CDR2 YSLEER. The data derive from a study of human T cells and chemical hapten exposure. Time point meaning: patch test 2, 6 weeks after DPC sensitization. Treatment: therapeutic diphenylcyclopropenone sensitization with weekly scalp DPC. Blood sampling occurred before each patch-test application. TCRdb reprocessed the RACE reads via MiXCR and lists one record per CDR3 protein. This table holds 100,000 or so distinct CDR3 sequences, approximately 9.9% found once. Study outcomes and limitations: Expanded TCR counts at PT1 were positively correlated with the patch test score. Compared to controls, expanded TCRs made significantly more large clusters of similar CDR3s.

The V and J genes are TRBV4-3 and TRBJ2-7; 13 bases match TRBD2. The sample consisted of whole blood, taken in connection with sensitization to the hapten diphenylcyclopropenone (DPC). This TCR derives from a man aged 40-49 years with alopecia areata. Some clones in this sample may be carry-over from other donors' samples. The CDR3 protein is CASSPVIGLAGDPYEQYF. The CDR3 region has the DNA TGCGCCAGCAGCCCCGTGATCGGACTAGCGGGGGATCCCTACGAGCAGTACTTC.